Listed here are 32 T cell receptor beta chains from one sample, sequenced in a study of CD8+ T cells in alopecia areata. RNA extraction was followed by reverse transcription into cDNA, which acted as the sequencing template. Method: immunoSEQ multiplex PCR; TCRdb's copy keeps in-frame clones and lacks some. Among under 20,000 clones listed, approximately 70% were seen once. Alopecia areata patients gave lesional scalp punch biopsies and peripheral blood samples. The sequencing here drew on skin, taken at week 0. The receptors stem from a human donor with alopecia areata.

V is TRBV4-1 and J is TRBJ1-1; no clear D gene. The CDR3 consists of 13 residues. Germline assignment: CDR1 MGHRA and CDR2 YSYEKL. Trimming cost V 4 bases and J 1 base, with 7 bases left between them. In DNA, the CDR3 is TGCGCCAGCAGCCTGGTAGGGAACACTGAAGCTTTCTTT. This gives the protein CASSLVGNTEAFF.

This clone has a single count. The gene calls are TRBV29-1 and TRBJ2-1; D may match TRBD1 or TRBD2 (6 bases each). CDR3 length: 14 residues. V gave up 5 bases and J gave up 8 bases, with 19 bases separating them. Germline assignment: CDR1 SQVTM and CDR2 ANQGSEA. CDR3 DNA sequence: TGCAGCGTTCCAAGGAGGGGGGACAAGGATGAGCAGTTCTTC. Protein: CSVPRRGDKDEQFF.

J is TRBJ2-7 and V is TRBV2; D is undetermined. Germline CDR1 reads SNHLY; CDR2 reads FYNNEI. The CDR3 extends over 13 amino acids. V shed 10 bases and J shed 2 bases, with 15 bases lying between them. The CDR3 DNA reads TGTGCCACCTCGGAACTTAAGGCCTACGAGCAGTACTTC. Translating gives CATSELKAYEQYF.

The chain carries TRBV7-9 and TRBJ2-7; no clear D gene. V was cut by 0 bases and J by 0 bases, with 9 bases left in between. CDR1 is SEHNR and CDR2 is FQNEAQ in the germline V gene (reference sequence). The CDR3 totals 15 residues. The CDR3 sequence is CASSLARPTSYEQYF. The CDR3 region has the DNA TGTGCCAGCAGCTTAGCGCGACCAACCTCCTACGAGCAGTACTTC.

The rearrangement joins TRBV10-3 to TRBJ1-2; D gene unclear. The CDR3 covers 13 residues. With 4 bases removed from V and 1 base from J, the gap between germline ends came to 7 bases. Germline CDR1 and CDR2: ENHRY and SYGVKD. The CDR3 here is CAISVSSNYGYTF. The CDR3 DNA reads as TGTGCCATCAGTGTATCGAGTAACTATGGCTACACCTTC.

V and J are TRBV7-2 and TRBJ2-3; D may be TRBD2 (5 bases). Germline V gene lookup returns CDR1 SGHTA and CDR2 FQGNSA. The ends were cut back, 4 bases at V and 2 bases at J, with 13 bases in the middle. This CDR3 has 15 residues. The DNA for the CDR3 is TGTGCCAGCAGCTATTCCGGGATCTTCACAGATACGCAGTATTTT. It translates to CASSYSGIFTDTQYF.

CDR3 sequence (DNA): TGTGCCAGCAGCCCTAGGGTTCCCTACGAGCAGTACTTC. This gives the protein CASSPRVPYEQYF. This chain joins TRBV13 and TRBJ2-7; unclear D gene. V lost 5 bases and J 2 bases, leaving 10 bases between the germline ends. The CDR3 extends over 13 amino acids. Germline V lookup: CDR1 PRHDT, CDR2 FYEKMQ (reference sequence).

The chain joins TRBV19 to TRBJ1-2; D ambiguous. Germline V CDR1 and CDR2: LNHDA, SQIVND (reference sequence). Trimming removed 3 bases from V and 5 bases from J, with 16 bases in between. This CDR3 is built from 15 residues. This chain's CDR3 is CASSISMAVGYGYTF. CDR3 DNA: TGTGCCAGTAGTATTTCGATGGCTGTGGGGTATGGCTACACCTTC.

This clone is medium-sized by share. The V gene is TRBV6-1, the J gene TRBJ2-1; the D call may be TRBD1 or TRBD2 (5 bases each). The germline V gene has CDR1 MNHNS and CDR2 SASEGT. V lost 5 bases, J lost 10 bases, and 15 bases lay in between. The CDR3 totals 13 residues. CDR3 amino acids: CASSLHGAREQFF. The CDR3 nucleotides are TGTGCCAGCAGTCTTCACGGGGCGCGAGAGCAGTTCTTC.

The chain uses TRBV2 and TRBJ1-4; the D is unclear. This CDR3 contains 16 residues. Germline CDR1 SNHLY, CDR2 FYNNEI. V lost 9 bases, J lost 3 bases, and 20 bases lay in between. The CDR3 DNA follows: TGTGCCAGTAACAGACAAACGTCAGGCCCTAATGAAAAACTGTTTTTT. It translates to CASNRQTSGPNEKLFF.

V is TRBV27 and J is TRBJ2-1; 8 positions match TRBD2. The CDR3 is 17 residues long. Germline lookup yields CDR1 MNHEY and CDR2 SMNVEV (reference sequence). V was pared by 7 bases and J by 3 bases, with 14 bases of the junction left unmatched. The chain's CDR3 is CASIPAGRLAGYNEQFF. As DNA, the CDR3 is TGTGCCAGCATCCCTGCGGGCAGGCTAGCGGGCTACAATGAGCAGTTCTTC.

The chain links TRBV7-9 to TRBJ1-1; D is unresolved. This CDR3 is 14 amino acids long. Germline assignment: CDR1 SEHNR and CDR2 FQNEAQ (reference sequence). V lost 1 base, J lost 0 bases, and 6 bases lay in between. The CDR3 DNA follows: TGTGCCAGCAGCTTAGAACTGCTGAACACTGAAGCTTTCTTT. Translating it yields CASSLELLNTEAFF.

The gene calls are TRBV7-2 and TRBJ1-1; weak D call: TRBD1 (6 bases). Germline loops: CDR1 SGHTA, CDR2 FQGNSA. The CDR3 loop spans 14 amino acids. The V end was cut by 1 base, the J end by 4 bases, with 10 bases between. CDR3 amino acids: CASSLEGGLTEAFF. The CDR3, as DNA: TGTGCCAGCAGCTTAGAAGGGGGACTCACTGAAGCTTTCTTT. The complete variable domain, with remaining parts taken from reference TRBV7-2 and TRBJ1-1, reads GAGVSQSPSNKVTEKGKDVELRCDPISGHTALYWYRQSLGQGLEFLIYFQGNSAPDKSGLPSDRFSAERTGGSVSTLTIQRTQQEDSAVYLCASSLEGGLTEAFFGQGTRLTVV.

This clone was counted between two and nine times. The chain carries TRBV29-1 and TRBJ1-5; D not certain. V dropped 4 bases and J dropped 2 bases, with 9 bases sitting between them. The V gene's germline CDR1 is SQVTM and CDR2 ANQGSEA. The CDR3 totals 13 residues. This CDR3 reads CSVVAGGNQPQHF. The CDR3, as DNA: TGCAGCGTTGTGGCAGGAGGCAATCAGCCCCAGCATTTT.

The V gene is TRBV6-1, the J gene TRBJ1-5; D gene unclear. The CDR3 spans 11 residues. Germline-derived CDR1 and CDR2 are MNHNS and SASEGT. Trimming shortened V by 6 bases and J by 4 bases, and 4 bases separated the two germline ends. CDR3 sequence: CASRLNQPQHF. For the CDR3, the DNA is TGTGCCAGCAGATTAAATCAGCCCCAGCATTTT.

This clone was found once. The genes are TRBV4-3 and TRBJ1-4; D gene uncertain. CDR3 length: 15 amino acids. Germline lookup yields CDR1 LGHNA and CDR2 YSLEER. Trimming left V 0 bases short and J 0 bases short, with 5 bases between. CDR3 in amino acids: CASSQDPSTNEKLFF. CDR3 bases: TGCGCCAGCAGCCAAGATCCTTCAACTAATGAAAAACTGTTTTTT.

About this clone: A read error is likely here: a far larger clone is one base away. This specimen includes other DNA sequences encoding the same CDR3. This chain joins TRBV4-1 and TRBJ2-3; D not certain. This CDR3 contains 11 residues. Germline CDR1 and CDR2: MGHRA and YSYEKL. Between the trimmed V and J ends, which lost 4 bases and 6 bases, there was a span of 5 bases. The CDR3 here is CASSPGDTQYF. DNA for the CDR3: TGCGCCAGCAGCCCTGGTGATACGCAGTATTTT.

This clone appeared a few times. The rearrangement joins TRBV5-6 to TRBJ1-2, with D uncertain. Trimming shortened V by 0 bases and J by 5 bases, and 5 bases separated the two germline ends. This CDR3 contains 12 residues. Germline V CDR1 and CDR2: SGHDT, YYEEEE. This CDR3 is CASSLAAYGYTF. CDR3 nucleotides: TGTGCCAGCAGCTTGGCGGCGTATGGCTACACCTTC.

This clone came up a few times. The chain combines TRBV4-3 with TRBJ2-5; 8 bases match TRBD2. V lost 0 bases and J lost 5; bases outside the gene matches: 5. Germline V CDR1 and CDR2: LGHNA, YSLEER. CDR3 length: 15 amino acids. The CDR3 DNA is TGCGCCAGCAGCCAAGATAGGCTAGCGGGCGAGACCCAGTACTTC. It is translated as CASSQDRLAGETQYF.

This chain joins TRBV18 and TRBJ2-5; 11 nucleotides align to TRBD2. The J call is doubtful: the DNA matches TRBJ2-7 better. The CDR3 runs to 14 residues. From germline, CDR1 is KGHSH and CDR2 LQKENI. The CDR3 reads CASSLAGGPIEQYF. In DNA, the CDR3 is TGTGCCAGCTCACTAGCGGGGGGGCCGATCGAGCAGTACTTC.

The chain has TRBV2 and TRBJ1-2; D is perhaps TRBD1 (6 bases). CDR1 and CDR2 from the germline V gene are SNHLY and FYNNEI. The CDR3 is 16 amino acids. V gave up 6 bases and J gave up 0 bases, with 17 bases separating them. DNA for the CDR3: TGTGCCAGCAGAGAACTTAAGAGGGGGACTAACTATGGCTACACCTTC. It codes for CASRELKRGTNYGYTF.

The chain combines TRBV19 with TRBJ2-1, with 9 bases that match TRBD1. The CDR3 consists of 14 residues. Germline CDR1 LNHDA, CDR2 SQIVND (reference sequence). V shed 6 bases, J shed 12 bases, and the junction held 12 bases outside the gene matches. CDR3 loop: CASRAGQGNSVQFF. In DNA form, the CDR3 reads TGTGCCAGTAGAGCAGGACAGGGGAATTCGGTGCAGTTCTTC.

The rearrangement joins TRBV6-5 to TRBJ1-1, with D unresolved. V dropped 0 bases and J dropped 2 bases, with 7 bases sitting between them. Germline V gene data show CDR1 as MNHEY and CDR2 as SVGAGI. CDR3 size: 14 residues. The CDR3 region is CASSYSSSNTEAFF. CDR3 DNA: TGTGCCAGCAGTTACTCTAGCAGCAACACTGAAGCTTTCTTT.

The table lists this clone with a few counts. The CDR3 nucleotides read TGTGCCAGCAGTGAAATGGCAGACACCGGGGAGCTGTTTTTT. Translation gives CASSEMADTGELFF. The chain joins TRBV6-5 to TRBJ2-2; no clear D. The CDR3 is made up of 14 amino acids. V gave up 5 bases and J gave up 3 bases, with 10 bases separating them. Germline CDR1 MNHEY, CDR2 SVGAGI.

The chain combines TRBV7-2 with TRBJ2-2; 7 positions agree with TRBD1. The V and J ends lost 4 bases and 6 bases, in that order; junction bases with no gene match: 2. This CDR3 is built from 13 residues. CDR1 and CDR2 from the germline V gene are SGHTA and FQGNSA. The CDR3 spells CASSSTGSGELFF. CDR3 in DNA: TGTGCCAGCAGCTCGACAGGGTCCGGGGAGCTGTTTTTT.

The table lists this clone with a few counts. The J gene is TRBJ2-2, the V gene TRBV25-1; 16 nucleotides match TRBD2. CDR1 and CDR2 (germline): MGHDK, SYGVNS. The CDR3 loop spans 18 amino acids. With V trimmed by 6 bases and J by 5 bases, 9 bases remained unmatched. DNA of the CDR3: TGTGCCAGCAGCTTGGGACTAGCGGGGGGGCGCGGTACCGGGGAGCTGTTTTTT. This sequence encodes CASSLGLAGGRGTGELFF.

This chain joins TRBV5-4 and TRBJ2-1; TRBD2 agrees at 8 bases. J lost 6 bases, V lost 4 bases, and 12 bases had no gene match. Germline V gives CDR1 SGHNT, CDR2 YYREEE (reference sequence). The length of the CDR3 is 16 residues. CDR3 loop: CASSPQGLAGSNEQFF. CDR3 nucleotide sequence: TGTGCCAGCAGCCCCCAAGGGCTAGCGGGTTCCAATGAGCAGTTCTTC.

In this sample, this clone turned up once. The rearrangement links TRBV7-2 to TRBJ1-1, with 12 bases identical to TRBD1. The germline V gene has CDR1 SGHTA and CDR2 FQGNSA. This CDR3 is 17 amino acids long. V shed 1 base and J 6 bases; nucleotides not matched to a gene: 9. The chain's CDR3 is CASSLGGTGGLISEAFF. The CDR3, as DNA: TGTGCCAGCAGCTTAGGCGGGACAGGGGGCTTGATCTCTGAAGCTTTCTTT. The full variable domain, with the rest looked up from reference TRBV7-2 and TRBJ1-1, is GAGVSQSPSNKVTEKGKDVELRCDPISGHTALYWYRQSLGQGLEFLIYFQGNSAPDKSGLPSDRFSAERTGGSVSTLTIQRTQQEDSAVYLCASSLGGTGGLISEAFFGQGTRLTVV.

The V gene is TRBV4-1, the J gene TRBJ2-3; D gene uncertain. Germline V gene lookup returns CDR1 MGHRA and CDR2 YSYEKL. V dropped 0 bases and J dropped 2 bases, with 9 bases sitting between them. The CDR3 extends over 15 amino acids. The CDR3 loop reads CASSQDRVATDTQYF. CDR3 sequence (DNA): TGCGCCAGCAGCCAAGATCGGGTCGCCACAGATACGCAGTATTTT.

The V call is TRBV11-3, the J call TRBJ2-1, with no clear D. The V gene lost 0 bases and the J gene lost 6 bases, with 12 bases spanning the gap. The germline CDR1 and CDR2 sequences are SGHNT and YENEEA. The CDR3 runs 15 residues. This CDR3 reads CASSLDLKPFNEQFF. CDR3 sequence (DNA): TGTGCCAGCAGCTTAGATCTAAAGCCGTTCAATGAGCAGTTCTTC.

The chain is built from TRBV6-1 and TRBJ2-7; no clear D. Germline V lookup: CDR1 MNHNS, CDR2 SASEGT. Trimming took 10 bases from V and 2 from J, leaving 12 bases between them. The CDR3 loop spans 12 amino acids. The CDR3 is CATQDATYEQYF. Here the CDR3 DNA reads TGTGCCACCCAGGACGCGACCTACGAGCAGTACTTC.

The chain couples TRBV6-5 to TRBJ2-7; possible D gene TRBD1, 5 bases. This CDR3 contains 15 residues. V lost 9 bases and J lost 4, with 22 bases in between. In germline, CDR1 is MNHEY, CDR2 SVGAGI. The CDR3 loop reads CASLSGRVGYYEQYF. The CDR3 DNA sequence: TGTGCCAGTTTATCTGGCAGGGTCGGATATTACGAGCAGTACTTC.